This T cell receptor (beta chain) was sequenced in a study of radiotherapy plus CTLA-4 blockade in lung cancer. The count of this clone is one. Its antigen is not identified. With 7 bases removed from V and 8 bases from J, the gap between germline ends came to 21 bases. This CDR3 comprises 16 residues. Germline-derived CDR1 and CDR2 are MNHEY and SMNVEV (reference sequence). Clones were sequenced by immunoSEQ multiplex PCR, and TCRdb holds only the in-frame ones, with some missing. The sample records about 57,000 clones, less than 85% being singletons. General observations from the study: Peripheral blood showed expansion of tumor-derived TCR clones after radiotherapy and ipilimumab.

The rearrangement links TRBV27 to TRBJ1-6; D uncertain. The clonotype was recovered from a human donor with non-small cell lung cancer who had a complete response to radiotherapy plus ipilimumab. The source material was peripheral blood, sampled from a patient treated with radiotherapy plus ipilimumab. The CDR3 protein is CASTLQAGILHSPLHF. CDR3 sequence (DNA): TGTGCCAGCACCCTCCAGGCGGGGATTTTGCATTCACCCCTCCACTTT.